A selection of T cell receptor beta chains follows, all from one sample in a study of a mutant IDH1 vaccine in newly diagnosed glioma. Method: immunoSEQ multiplex PCR; TCRdb's copy keeps in-frame clones and lacks some. The sample includes 75,000 to 100,000 clones, roughly 80% of them seen just once. The sample here was PBMCs, taken from a glioma patient treated with radiotherapy, temozolomide or both. The receptors originated from a middle-aged man with glioma. Some clones in this sample may be carry-over from other donors' samples. Each CDR3 is given with its conserved first and last residue. Each record gives: CDR3 protein, CDR3 DNA, D gene, V gene, clone size, J gene. D genes are given only for firm matches. Expanded clones are given a class, and other clones once, few, many or no size at all.

CASSREGVRGYTF TGTGCCAGCAGCCGTGAGGGGGTTCGTGGCTACACCTTC . TRBV14 once TRBJ1-2
CATSYRGGNTEAFF TGTGCCACGTCTTACAGGGGAGGGAACACTGAAGCTTTCTTT TRBD1 TRBV19 . TRBJ1-1
CASSLRGSGIEAFF TGTGCCAGCAGCTTAAGAGGTTCGGGGATTGAAGCTTTCTTT . TRBV7-9 . TRBJ1-1
CASGSDSFGELFF TGTGCTAGTGGTTCGGACTCCTTCGGGGAGCTGTTTTTT . TRBV12-5 . TRBJ2-2
CASSEGWGGGEAFF TGTGCCAGCAGTGAAGGGTGGGGAGGGGGGGAGGCTTTCTTT . TRBV6-1 once TRBJ1-1
CASSKGRGWTF TGTGCCAGCAGCAAAGGGAGGGGATGGACCTTC . TRBV9 few TRBJ1-2
CAYENSNQPQHF TGTGCCTATGAAAATAGCAATCAGCCCCAGCATTTT . TRBV30 once TRBJ1-5
CASSLGSFEAFF TGCGCCAGCAGCTTGGGTAGTTTTGAAGCTTTCTTT . TRBV5-1 many TRBJ1-1
CASSERADTEAFF TGTGCCAGTAGTGAAAGGGCTGACACTGAAGCTTTCTTT . TRBV19 . TRBJ1-1
CADRGGESEKLFF TGTGCCGACCGGGGGGGAGAATCGGAAAAACTGTTTTTT . TRBV2 . TRBJ1-4
CAISESGGGRTDTQYF TGTGCCATCAGTGAGTCGGGCGGGGGGCGCACAGATACGCAGTATTTT TRBD2 TRBV10-3 few TRBJ2-3
CSVEWDYGYTF TGCAGCGTAGAGTGGGACTATGGCTACACCTTC . TRBV29-1 once TRBJ1-2
CASTPLRATNEKLFF TGTGCCAGCACTCCCCTCAGGGCAACTAATGAAAAACTGTTTTTT . TRBV2 . TRBJ1-4
CASTPARTGGAGYGYTF TGTGCCAGCACCCCCGCCCGGACAGGGGGCGCAGGGTATGGCTACACCTTC TRBD1 TRBV7-2 . TRBJ1-2
CASSPTGLRGNEQFF TGTGCCAGCAGCCCGACGGGACTAAGAGGGAATGAGCAGTTCTTC TRBD2 TRBV9 . TRBJ2-1
CASSGRTGVVTGELFF TGTGCCAGCAGTGGCCGAACTGGAGTGGTCACCGGGGAGCTGTTTTTT . TRBV6-1 . TRBJ2-2
CAISDRLTNEQFF TGTGCCATCAGTGATCGACTTACGAATGAGCAGTTCTTC . TRBV10-3 . TRBJ2-1
CASSVGVGSNYGYTF TGTGCCAGCAGCGTAGGGGTAGGGTCTAACTATGGCTACACCTTC . TRBV9 few TRBJ1-2
CASRVGDDTEAFF TGCGCCAGCAGGGTCGGGGATGACACTGAAGCTTTCTTT . TRBV5-1 . TRBJ1-1
CASSLHTGTGRKNEQFF TGTGCTAGCAGTCTTCACACCGGGACAGGTAGGAAGAATGAGCAGTTCTTC TRBD1 TRBV7-7 . TRBJ2-1
CASSDTTNEKLFF TGCGCCAGCAGTGATACGACTAATGAAAAACTGTTTTTT . TRBV10-1 . TRBJ1-4
CAWSVRGGRGQPQHF TGTGCCTGGAGTGTCCGGGGGGGGAGAGGGCAGCCCCAGCATTTT . TRBV30 . TRBJ1-5
CATRGPSTDTQYF TGTGCCACCAGGGGTCCGAGCACAGATACGCAGTATTTT . TRBV6-1 . TRBJ2-3
CASSVRQGSYEQYF TGCGCCAGCAGCGTACGACAGGGCTCCTACGAGCAGTACTTC TRBD1 TRBV5-1 . TRBJ2-7
CASSPGGSGELFF TGTGCCAGCAGTCCAGGGGGTTCCGGGGAGCTGTTTTTT TRBD1 TRBV27 few TRBJ2-2
CASSTDSPNQPQHF TGTGCCAGTAGTACAGACAGCCCCAATCAGCCCCAGCATTTT . TRBV19 . TRBJ1-5
CASSPGSSGAQETQYF TGCGCCAGCAGCCCGGGTAGTAGCGGGGCCCAAGAGACCCAGTACTTC TRBD2 TRBV5-1 . TRBJ2-5
CASSERAGPEAFF TGTGCCAGCAGTGAACGAGCGGGGCCTGAAGCTTTCTTT . TRBV2 few TRBJ1-1
CSVEDPTRTAGEQYF TGCAGCGTTGAAGATCCTACCCGGACCGCTGGCGAGCAGTACTTC . TRBV29-1 . TRBJ2-7
CASSHGTAGANVLTF TGCGCCAGCAGCCATGGGACGGCTGGGGCCAACGTCCTGACTTTC . TRBV4-1 . TRBJ2-6
CASETEHLSNQPQHF TGTGCCAGCGAAACAGAACACTTAAGCAATCAGCCCCAGCATTTT . TRBV2 . TRBJ1-5
CASSLVVGANYGYTF TGCGCCAGCAGCTTGGTTGTCGGGGCTAACTATGGCTACACCTTC . TRBV5-1 . TRBJ1-2
CASSHPGLFTNNEQFF TGCGCCAGCAGCCACCCCGGACTGTTTACTAACAATGAGCAGTTCTTC . TRBV4-1 . TRBJ2-1
CASKRQANSNTEAFF TGTGCCAGCAAACGACAGGCAAATTCGAACACTGAAGCTTTCTTT . TRBV5-6 . TRBJ1-1
CASRTDAEAFF TGTGCCAGCAGAACCGACGCTGAAGCTTTCTTT . TRBV6-6 . TRBJ1-1
CASSSGGRQPQHF TGTGCCAGCAGCTCCGGGGGCCGTCAGCCCCAGCATTTT . TRBV25-1 . TRBJ1-5
CASSTAPGFFNEQFF TGTGCCAGCAGTACGGCCCCAGGGTTTTTCAATGAGCAGTTCTTC . TRBV27 . TRBJ2-1
CASSFAGHTEAFF TGCGCCAGCAGCTTTGCAGGGCACACTGAAGCTTTCTTT . TRBV10-2 once TRBJ1-1
CATSGAYEQYF TGTGCCACGTCTGGGGCCTACGAGCAGTACTTC . TRBV19 . TRBJ2-7
CASSAPGAATLGWPQHF TGTGCCAGTAGTGCCCCGGGAGCCGCGACCCTGGGTTGGCCCCAGCATTTT . TRBV19 . TRBJ1-5
CASSQAVGGAGNSYEQYF TGTGCCAGCAGCCAAGCAGTGGGGGGAGCGGGGAATTCCTACGAGCAGTACTTC TRBD2 TRBV4-2 . TRBJ2-7
CSVAGSGGITGELFF TGCAGCGTTGCGGGTAGCGGGGGGATCACCGGGGAGCTGTTTTTT TRBD2 TRBV29-1 . TRBJ2-2
CASSDSKVQPQHF TGTGCCAGCAGCGACAGTAAAGTTCAGCCCCAGCATTTT . TRBV21-1 few TRBJ1-5
CASGPNPAGGWTGELFF TGCGCCAGCGGTCCAAACCCAGCAGGGGGCTGGACCGGGGAGCTGTTTTTT TRBD1 TRBV5-1 . TRBJ2-2
CAWNRDRQETQYF TGTGCCTGGAACCGGGACAGGCAAGAGACCCAGTACTTC TRBD1 TRBV30 . TRBJ2-5
CASSLRGGNSNQPQHF TGTGCCAGCAGCTTAAGAGGGGGGAATAGCAATCAGCCCCAGCATTTT . TRBV7-2 . TRBJ1-5
CAWSPGPWDTEAFF TGTGCCTGGTCTCCGGGCCCTTGGGACACTGAAGCTTTCTTT . TRBV30 . TRBJ1-1
CASKIGQGRNTIYF TGTGCCAGCAAAATTGGGCAGGGCAGAAACACCATATATTTT . TRBV6-5 . TRBJ1-3
CASGGQNNQPQHF TGTGCCAGTGGGGGACAGAACAATCAGCCCCAGCATTTT TRBD1 TRBV6-1 . TRBJ1-5
CASIHPPARGLNSGNTIYF TGTGCCAGCATCCACCCCCCCGCCCGGGGTCTTAACTCTGGAAACACCATATATTTT . TRBV7-9 . TRBJ1-3
CASSSRGGNSPLHF TGTGCCAGCAGCTCGAGAGGGGGTAATTCACCCCTCCACTTT . TRBV7-9 . TRBJ1-6
CASSRQASSYEQYF TGTGCCAGTAGCCGACAGGCCAGCTCCTACGAGCAGTACTTC . TRBV19 . TRBJ2-7
CAQTGANYGYTF TGTGCCCAAACAGGGGCCAACTATGGCTACACCTTC TRBD1 TRBV30 . TRBJ1-2
CASSLAPKSRDVRAYEQYF TGTGCCAGCAGCTTAGCCCCCAAGTCCAGGGACGTCCGGGCCTACGAGCAGTACTTC . TRBV7-6 . TRBJ2-7